This TCR beta chain was obtained from a study of OX40 agonist ivuxolimab in advanced cancers. Across the study: Dose-escalation patients suffered from hepatocellular carcinoma, melanoma, renal cell or head and neck cancer.

This clone has just one count. The antigen is not known. The study's findings and limits: The investigators did not determine what antigen specificity the expanded peripheral T cells had. A proportion of nonresponders additionally exhibited low normalized T-cell clonal expansion. Among patients with partial responses at 0.1-3.0 mg/kg, clonal expansion was among the lowest.

The germline V gene encodes CDR1 MDHEN and CDR2 SYDVKM. V lost 3 bases, J lost 7 bases, and 12 bases lay in between. The CDR3 covers 13 residues. Repertoires were generated with immunoSEQ multiplex PCR, while TCRdb's copy carries only in-frame clones and drops some. The sample lists 90,000 to 100,000 clones; approximately 86% were seen once. The source of this sequence is an adult with an advanced solid tumor such as melanoma, head and neck, liver or kidney cancer. The sample consisted of CD4+ or CD8+ T cells sorted from blood, taken in a trial of the OX40 agonist ivuxolimab. This rearrangement joins TRBV28 to TRBJ1-2; TRBD1 is a possible D gene (5 bases). CDR3 amino acids: CASSLEGLRGYTF. DNA for the CDR3: TGTGCCAGCAGTTTGGAGGGGCTACGTGGCTACACCTTC.